Below are 25 T cell receptor beta chains sequenced from a single sample in a study of blood T cell repertoires in COVID-19. Sequenced by immunoSEQ multiplex PCR; TCRdb stores in-frame clones only, minus some. Of about 200,000 clones in the sample, roughly nine tenths are singletons; the top ten hold around 2.2%. Source material: peripheral blood. These receptors all stem from a woman between 45 and 60 years old with acute or convalescent COVID-19.

The chain couples TRBV30 to TRBJ2-7; 8 positions match TRBD2. J lost 4 bases, V lost 0 bases, and 8 bases had no gene match. The CDR3 is 15 residues long. Per germline, CDR1 GTSNPN and CDR2 SVGIG (reference sequence). This CDR3 reads CAWSVPGAGEYEQYF. CDR3 in DNA: TGTGCCTGGAGTGTACCTGGAGCGGGAGAATACGAGCAGTACTTC.

V usage is TRBV7-8 and J usage is TRBJ2-1; no firm D call. The CDR3 spans 16 residues. V was cut by 5 bases and J by 3 bases, with 17 bases left in between. Germline CDR1 reads SGHVS; CDR2 reads FQNEAQ. The CDR3 coding sequence is TGTGCCAGCAGCCCGTATAGCCCCCGAGACTACAATGAGCAGTTCTTC. Translation: CASSPYSPRDYNEQFF.

The chain's CDR3 is CASSGRTGGKETQYF. The CDR3 DNA follows: TGCGCCAGCAGCGGGAGGACAGGGGGGAAGGAGACCCAGTACTTC. The chain has TRBV5-1 and TRBJ2-5, with 10 nucleotides matching TRBD1. There are 15 residues in the CDR3. The germline CDR1 and CDR2 sequences are SGHRS and YFSETQ. The J segment lost 5 bases and the V segment lost 4 bases, leaving 8 bases of the junction unmatched.

This sequence joins TRBV6-5 and TRBJ1-1; 7 bases are shared with TRBD1. V was pared by 7 bases and J by 7 bases, with 12 bases of the junction left unmatched. The CDR3 totals 14 residues. Per the germline V gene, CDR1 is MNHEY and CDR2 is SVGAGI. CDR3 nucleotides: TGTGCCAGCATTACGCCGATGACAGGGATTGAAGCTTTCTTT. This gives the protein CASITPMTGIEAFF.

The chain couples TRBV5-1 to TRBJ2-1; D gene ambiguous. Trimming pared 6 bases from V and 5 bases from J, leaving 6 bases between. The germline V gene encodes CDR1 SGHRS and CDR2 YFSETQ. The CDR3 contains 11 residues. The CDR3 loop is CASNYNNEQFF. CDR3 nucleotide sequence: TGCGCCAGCAACTACAACAATGAGCAGTTCTTC.

The chain uses TRBV9 and TRBJ2-7, with 7 bases that match TRBD1. Germline V gene lookup returns CDR1 SGDLS and CDR2 YYNGEE. The CDR3 runs 13 residues. With V trimmed by 4 bases and J by 4 bases, 5 bases remained unmatched. CDR3 bases: TGTGCCAGCAGCCAAGGGGGCGGGTACGAGCAGTACTTC. Its protein product is CASSQGGGYEQYF.

The rearrangement joins TRBV5-4 to TRBJ2-5; maybe TRBD1 (5 bases). Germline V gene data show CDR1 as SGHNT and CDR2 as YYREEE (reference sequence). V dropped 0 bases and J dropped 4 bases, with 10 bases sitting between them. The CDR3 is 14 amino acids. Written as DNA, the CDR3 is TGTGCCAGCAGCTTGGAAGGGGTCCGAGAGACCCAGTACTTC. This translates into CASSLEGVRETQYF.

As concerns this clone: Other DNA sequences in the same sample also yield this CDR3. The V gene is TRBV24-1, the J gene TRBJ2-3, with 12 nucleotides matching TRBD2. The CDR3 contains 16 residues. With 3 bases clipped from V and 3 bases from J, the junction kept 3 bases outside the gene matches. Germline values: CDR1 KGHDR, CDR2 SFDVKD. The CDR3 bases are TGTGCCACCAGTGATCCTAGCGGGGGGGCAACAGATACGCAGTATTTT. The encoded protein is CATSDPSGGATDTQYF.

The V call is TRBV7-8, the J call TRBJ1-2; 10 bases align to TRBD1. The CDR3 is made up of 13 amino acids. Germline CDR1 and CDR2: SGHVS and FQNEAQ. The V segment lost 11 bases and the J segment 3 bases; nucleotides outside the gene matches: 6. CDR3 amino acids: CACLGQGDYGYTF. CDR3 sequence (DNA): TGTGCCTGCTTAGGACAGGGGGACTATGGCTACACCTTC.

The chain uses TRBV5-1 and TRBJ2-3; perhaps TRBD2 as D (6 bases). V lost 0 bases to trimming and J lost 3 bases, with 11 bases between them. This CDR3 has 15 amino acids. CDR1 is SGHRS and CDR2 is YFSETQ in the germline V gene. The CDR3 is CASSLGRDSTDTQYF. The CDR3 coding sequence is TGCGCCAGCAGCTTGGGCCGGGACTCGACAGATACGCAGTATTTT.

The rearrangement uses TRBV6-1 and TRBJ2-5; maybe TRBD1 (6 bases). Looked up from germline, CDR1 is MNHNS and CDR2 is SASEGT. V lost 3 bases to trimming and J lost 4 bases, with 9 bases between them. The length of the CDR3 is 13 residues. In DNA, the CDR3 is TGTGCCAGCAGTGACAGGGGAAGAGAGACCCAGTACTTC. Translating it yields CASSDRGRETQYF.

J is TRBJ2-6 and V is TRBV7-2; no clear D. V was pared by 6 bases and J by 0 bases, with 6 bases between. The CDR3 loop spans 14 amino acids. Per germline, CDR1 SGHTA and CDR2 FQGNSA. The CDR3, as DNA: TGTGCCAGCAGTCATAGCTCTGGGGCCAACGTCCTGACTTTC. It translates to CASSHSSGANVLTF. Together with reference TRBV7-2 and TRBJ2-6, the CDR3 gives the full variable domain: GAGVSQSPSNKVTEKGKDVELRCDPISGHTALYWYRQSLGQGLEFLIYFQGNSAPDKSGLPSDRFSAERTGGSVSTLTIQRTQQEDSAVYLCASSHSSGANVLTFGAGSRLTVL.

The V call is TRBV4-3, the J call TRBJ1-3; D gene uncertain. Looked up from germline, CDR1 is LGHNA and CDR2 is YSLEER. The CDR3 length is 17 residues. V was trimmed by 1 base and J by 4 bases, leaving 17 bases between them. This CDR3 reads CASSQVTGLLEGNTIYF. CDR3 nucleotides: TGCGCCAGCAGCCAAGTGACCGGCCTTTTGGAGGGAAACACCATATATTTT.

The J gene is TRBJ2-3, the V gene TRBV5-1; 10 nucleotides agree with TRBD2. The CDR3 has 16 amino acids. Germline V gene data show CDR1 as SGHRS and CDR2 as YFSETQ. J gave up 8 bases and V 0 bases, and 9 bases lay outside the gene matches. CDR3 in amino acids: CASSLEIAGGIGTQYF. The CDR3 bases are TGCGCCAGCAGCTTGGAGATAGCGGGAGGTATAGGTACGCAGTATTTT.

The CDR3 sequence: CASRGQDTEAFF. Written as DNA, the CDR3 is TGTGCCAGCAGGGGACAGGACACTGAAGCTTTCTTT. The V gene is TRBV6-4, the J gene TRBJ1-1; 8 bases map to TRBD1. V lost 6 bases to trimming and J lost 3 bases; unmatched junction nucleotides: 0. Per germline, CDR1 MRHNA and CDR2 SNTAGT. The CDR3 covers 12 residues.

The V call is TRBV18, the J call TRBJ1-2; D is undetermined. CDR3 length: 15 residues. The germline V gene has CDR1 KGHSH and CDR2 LQKENI. Between the trimmed V and J ends, which lost 0 bases and 6 bases, there was a span of 14 bases. In DNA form, the CDR3 reads TGTGCCAGCTCACCACCGGCAACAGTTATGGATGGCTACACCTTC. Its translation is CASSPPATVMDGYTF.

The rearrangement joins TRBV7-3 to TRBJ1-2; 7 bases map to TRBD1. The germline V gene encodes CDR1 SGHTA and CDR2 FQGTGA. The CDR3 has 13 residues. The trim removed 5 bases at V and 8 bases at J, leaving 8 bases unmatched. The CDR3 DNA reads TGTGCCAGCAGCGCACGACAGGGAAACGGCTACACCTTC. It encodes CASSARQGNGYTF.

Details on this clone: Other DNA sequences in this sample translate to the same CDR3. The V gene is TRBV10-3, the J gene TRBJ2-1; 13 nucleotides align to TRBD2. In germline, CDR1 is ENHRY, CDR2 SYGVKD. CDR3 length equals 14 residues. V trimming: 10 bases; J trimming: 2 bases; junction bases outside the gene matches: 2. The CDR3 coding sequence is TGTGCCACCGGGACTAGCGGGACCTACAATGAGCAGTTCTTC. Amino acids: CATGTSGTYNEQFF.

The chain joins TRBV5-5 to TRBJ2-5, with TRBD2 as a possible D gene (6 bases). Germline V gene lookup returns CDR1 SGHKS and CDR2 YYEKEE (reference sequence). The CDR3 is 15 amino acids. V lost 0 bases, J lost 2 bases, and 11 bases lay in between. As DNA, the CDR3 is TGTGCCAGCAGCTTGGGACCGGGACTTCAAGAGACCCAGTACTTC. Translation gives CASSLGPGLQETQYF.

The V gene is TRBV15, the J gene TRBJ1-2, with D uncertain. CDR1 and CDR2 (germline): LNHNV, YYDKDF (reference sequence). The V end was cut by 5 bases, the J end by 3 bases, with 7 bases between. This CDR3 has 12 residues. DNA of the CDR3: TGTGCCACCAGCCCGCCGGACTATGGCTACACCTTC. Its translation is CATSPPDYGYTF. The full variable domain, in which reference TRBV15 and TRBJ1-2 provide the parts outside the CDR3, is DAMVIQNPRYQVTQFGKPVTLSCSQTLNHNVMYWYQQKSSQAPKLLFHYYDKDFNNEADTPDNFQSRRPNTSFCFLDIRSPGLGDTAMYLCATSPPDYGYTFGSGTRLTVV.

This chain connects TRBV29-1 to TRBJ2-3; TRBD2 agrees at 8 bases. CDR1 SQVTM and CDR2 ANQGSEA come from the germline V gene. The CDR3 runs 14 residues. Trimming took 3 bases from V and 1 from J; bases not matched to a gene: 3. The CDR3 coding sequence is TGCAGCGTTGATCCAGCGGGAGGCACAGATACGCAGTATTTT. Encoded protein: CSVDPAGGTDTQYF.

The chain joins TRBV6-2 or TRBV6-3 to TRBJ2-7; TRBD1 matches at 9 bases. V shed 0 bases and J 2 bases; nucleotides not matched to a gene: 2. The germline V gene has CDR1 MNHEY and CDR2 SVGEGT. The length of the CDR3 is 15 residues. The CDR3 bases are TGTGCCAGCAGTTACTCGGACAGGGGACCCTACGAGCAGTACTTC. Translation: CASSYSDRGPYEQYF.

The V call is TRBV5-6, the J call TRBJ1-1; D gene ambiguous. The V end lost 5 bases, the J end lost 7 bases, and 15 bases lay between the germline ends. This CDR3 spans 13 amino acids. CDR1 is SGHDT and CDR2 is YYEEEE in the germline V gene. In DNA form, the CDR3 reads TGTGCCAGCAGAACCAGACACGGCCTTGAAGCTTTCTTT. Translating gives CASRTRHGLEAFF.

V usage is TRBV19 and J usage is TRBJ1-1, with a possible D match to TRBD1 (6 bases). The ends were cut back, 3 bases at V and 5 bases at J, with 10 bases in the middle. There are 13 residues in the CDR3. Germline V lookup: CDR1 LNHDA, CDR2 SQIVND (reference sequence). CDR3 DNA: TGTGCCAGTAGTATTGGGGGCTGGACTGAAGCTTTCTTT. Translating gives CASSIGGWTEAFF.

Worth noting for this clone: This sample includes further DNA sequences coding for the same CDR3. The V and J genes are TRBV4-3 and TRBJ2-7, with D possibly TRBD1 on 5 matching bases. V gave up 0 bases and J gave up 3 bases, with 9 bases separating them. This CDR3 contains 14 residues. Per germline, CDR1 LGHNA and CDR2 YSLEER. The DNA for the CDR3 is TGCGCCAGCAGCCAAGATCCCAGGGACTACGAGCAGTACTTC. Amino acids: CASSQDPRDYEQYF.